Shown below are 13 T cell receptor beta chains from a single sample sequenced in a study of CD8 T cells in ankylosing spondylitis. Findings of the study overall: What appeared characteristic of ankylosing spondylitis blood was a TCR beta motif of 7 or 8 highly homologous variants.

One entry per CDR3 protein, called by TCRdb with MiXCR from the 5' RACE reads. Of a few hundred thousand distinct CDR3 sequences in the sample, more than 9.5% were seen once. Antigen specificity for these receptors is unknown. Material: blood, either unsorted or a sorted T cell fraction (not recorded which). The receptors were sampled from a male donor with ankylosing spondylitis.

This sequence joins TRBV16 and TRBJ1-5, with D unresolved. The V and J ends lost 2 bases and 5 bases respectively, with 10 bases between them. Germline values: CDR1 KGHSY, CDR2 FQNENV. This CDR3 is built from 14 residues. The CDR3 spells CASSQGVWDQPQHF. The DNA for the CDR3 is TGTGCCAGCAGCCAAGGGGTCTGGGATCAGCCCCAGCATTTT.

The rearrangement links TRBV5-6 to TRBJ2-7; possible D gene TRBD1, 5 bases. Trimming removed 2 bases from V and 6 bases from J, with 9 bases in between. From germline, CDR1 is SGHDT and CDR2 YYEEEE. CDR3 length equals 12 residues. The CDR3 DNA reads as TGTGCCAGCAGCTTCCAGCAGGGCGAGCAGTACGTC. Its translation: CASSFQQGEQYV.

The table lists this clonotype with many counts. The genes are TRBV5-1 and TRBJ2-1; 8 nucleotides agree with TRBD2. Germline V gives CDR1 SGHRS, CDR2 YFSETQ. The CDR3 covers 15 residues. The junction had 9 bases not matched to a gene; V was cut back by 4 bases and J by 6 bases. This CDR3 reads CASSLGPAGANEQFF. The CDR3 bases are TGCGCCAGCAGCCTGGGACCAGCGGGAGCCAATGAGCAGTTCTTC.

This clonotype has only a few counts. The chain recombines TRBV27 with TRBJ2-7, with D possibly TRBD1 on 6 matching bases. The germline V gene encodes CDR1 MNHEY and CDR2 SMNVEV (reference sequence). This CDR3 region has 13 residues. Trimming took off 3 bases at V and 4 bases at J, with 10 bases between the two ends. Here the CDR3 DNA reads TGTGCCAGCAGTTTGGTACAGGGTTACGAGCAGTACGTC. It encodes CASSLVQGYEQYV.

The V gene is TRBV15, the J gene TRBJ1-3, with TRBD1 identical over 9 bases. Germline loops: CDR1 LNHNV, CDR2 YYDKDF (reference sequence). Trimming at V came to 2 bases and at J to 4 bases, leaving 3 bases not matched to a gene. CDR3 length equals 15 residues. The CDR3 region is CATSRTGGLGNTIYF. Written as DNA, the CDR3 is TGTGCCACCAGCAGAACAGGGGGCCTCGGAAACACCATATATTTT.

This clonotype came up many times. The genes are TRBV24-1 and TRBJ2-1, with 10 positions matching TRBD2. Germline CDR1 KGHDR, CDR2 SFDVKD. V shed 12 bases and J 2 bases; nucleotides not matched to a gene: 6. This CDR3 spans 14 amino acids. CDR3: CASQAGGPYNEQFF. CDR3 nucleotides: TGTGCCTCCCAAGCGGGAGGGCCCTACAATGAGCAGTTCTTC.

This clonotype has at least ten counts. V usage is TRBV12-3 or TRBV12-4 and J usage is TRBJ2-3; perhaps TRBD2 as D (6 bases). Deletions cut 3 bases from V and 4 bases from J, with 20 bases between. The CDR3 is 17 residues long. The CDR3 loop reads CASSFAASVGSADTQYF. CDR3 DNA sequence: TGTGCCAGCAGTTTTGCGGCTAGCGTCGGGTCCGCAGATACGCAGTATTTT.

This clonotype occurred a few times. The chain has TRBV27 and TRBJ1-3; 11 bases map to TRBD1. The CDR3 extends over 14 amino acids. Trimming cost V 2 bases and J 8 bases; bases outside gene matches: 2. Germline V CDR1 and CDR2: MNHEY, SMNVEV (reference sequence). CDR3 sequence (DNA): TGTGCCAGCAGTTTAATGGGACAGGGGGACACCATATATTTT. Encoded protein: CASSLMGQGDTIYF.

The chain joins TRBV29-1 to TRBJ2-7, with D perhaps being TRBD1 or TRBD2 (5 bases each). CDR1 is SQVTM and CDR2 is ANQGSEA in the germline V gene. The V gene lost 7 bases and the J gene lost 4 bases, with 11 bases spanning the gap. This CDR3 comprises 11 residues. In DNA, the CDR3 is TGCAGCGCCAGGGACGGTTACGAGCAGTACGTC. Translation: CSARDGYEQYV.

This clonotype occurred a few times. The genes are TRBV20-1 and TRBJ2-2, with TRBD1 identical over 8 bases. J gave up 6 bases and V 0 bases, and 9 bases lay outside the gene matches. This CDR3 has 16 amino acids. Germline-derived CDR1 and CDR2 are DFQATT and SNEGSKA (reference sequence). In DNA, the CDR3 is TGCAGTGCTAGAGATCGCCGGACAGGGATAGCCGGGGAGCTGTTTTTT. As protein: CSARDRRTGIAGELFF.

Ten or more counts support this clonotype. The chain joins TRBV29-1 to TRBJ2-5; a possible D gene is TRBD2 (6 bases). Trimming cost V 6 bases and J 1 base, with 18 bases left between them. The CDR3 totals 15 residues. Germline CDR1 is SQVTM and CDR2 is ANQGSEA. CDR3 DNA sequence: TGCAGCGTCGAGGGAGGACTACCGATCCAAGAGACCCAGTACTTC. Protein: CSVEGGLPIQETQYF.

The gene calls are TRBV27 and TRBJ2-3; weak D call: TRBD2 (5 bases). Trimming cost V 3 bases and J 1 base, with 11 bases left between them. This CDR3 contains 15 residues. The V gene's germline CDR1 is MNHEY and CDR2 SMNVEV (reference sequence). The CDR3 sequence is CASSFEGVGTDTQYF. The CDR3 nucleotides are TGTGCCAGCAGTTTTGAGGGAGTAGGCACAGATACGCAGTATTTT.

This clonotype has just a few counts. CDR3 sequence: CSARTTPGQGAYNEQFF. CDR3 bases: TGCAGTGCTAGAACCACGCCGGGACAGGGGGCCTACAATGAGCAGTTCTTC. The chain is built from TRBV20-1 and TRBJ2-1, with 11 bases matching TRBD1. Germline CDR1 reads DFQATT; CDR2 reads SNEGSKA (reference sequence). The CDR3 extends over 17 amino acids. After removal of 2 bases from V and 2 bases from J, the junction contained 8 bases not matched to a gene.